This T cell receptor beta chain was profiled in a study of T cells in Graves' hyperthyroidism and ophthalmopathy. General study results and limits: Peripheral blood also featured most of the thyroid clonotypes expanded above 0.001.

The CDR3 regions of TCR beta were amplified from RNA transcripts. A set of HTBI primers served as the primers for a first-round RT-PCR of the TCR CDR3. One entry per CDR3 protein results from TCRdb running MiXCR on the multiplex PCR reads. Of about 540,000 distinct CDR3 sequences in the sample, under 60% were seen once. Diagnoses were established using clinical symptoms, serum thyroxine and TRAb, thyroid ultrasound and orbital computed tomography. The sample holds many counts of this clonotype. No antigen is known for it. CDR3 length equals 14 residues. CDR1 and CDR2 from the germline V gene are WSHSY and SAAADI. V was trimmed by 3 bases and J by 5 bases, leaving 13 bases between them.

This clonotype originated in a woman aged 18-29 years with Graves' hyperthyroidism. What was sequenced was peripheral blood or thyroid tissue (not recorded which). This chain connects TRBV10-2 to TRBJ1-1, with a tentative D call TRBD1 (5 bases). The CDR3: CASSEGPGRTEAFF. For the CDR3, the DNA is TGCGCCAGCAGTGAAGGGCCAGGGAGGACTGAAGCTTTCTTT.